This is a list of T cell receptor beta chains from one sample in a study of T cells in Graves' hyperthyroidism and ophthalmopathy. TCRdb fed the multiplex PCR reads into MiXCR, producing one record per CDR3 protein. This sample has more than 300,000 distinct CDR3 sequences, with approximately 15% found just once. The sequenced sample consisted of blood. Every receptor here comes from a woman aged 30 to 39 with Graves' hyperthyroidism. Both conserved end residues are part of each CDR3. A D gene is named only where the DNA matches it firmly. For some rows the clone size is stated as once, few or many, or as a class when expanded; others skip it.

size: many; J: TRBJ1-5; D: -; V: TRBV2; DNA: TGTGCCAGCAGTGATGAGCAGAATCAGCCCCAGCATTTT; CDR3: CASSDEQNQPQHF
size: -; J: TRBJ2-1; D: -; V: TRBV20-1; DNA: TGCAGTGCCGTGGGGACTTTAGTCAATGAGCAGTTCTTC; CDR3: CSAVGTLVNEQFF
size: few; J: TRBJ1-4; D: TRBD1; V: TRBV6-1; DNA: TGTGCCAGCAACCGGCGGGACAGAAATGAAAAACTGTTTTTT; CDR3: CASNRRDRNEKLFF
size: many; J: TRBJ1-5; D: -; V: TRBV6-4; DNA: TGTGCCAGCGGTACACGCAATCAGCCCCAGCATTTT; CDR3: CASGTRNQPQHF
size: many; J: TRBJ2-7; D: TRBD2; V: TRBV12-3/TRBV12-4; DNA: TGTGCCAGCAGTCTCGGGTTGGCCGCGGGGGGCGACGAGCAGTACTTC; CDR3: CASSLGLAAGGDEQYF
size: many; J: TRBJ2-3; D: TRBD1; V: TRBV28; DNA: TGTGCCAGCAGTTTTGTGGGGACAGGGTCAGATACGCAGTATTTT; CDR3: CASSFVGTGSDTQYF
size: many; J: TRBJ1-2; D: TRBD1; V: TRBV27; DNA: TGTGCCAGCAGTTTATCGAGACAGGGAGGGAGAGATGGCTACACCTTC; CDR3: CASSLSRQGGRDGYTF
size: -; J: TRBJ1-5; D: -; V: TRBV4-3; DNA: TGCGCCAGCAGCCAAGATCTTTTAGGTTATAGCAATCAGCCCCAGCATTTT; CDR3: CASSQDLLGYSNQPQHF
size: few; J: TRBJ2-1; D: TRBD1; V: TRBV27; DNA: TGTGCCAGCAGTGTCAGGACAGGGGGGTTTGGTGAGCAGTTCTTC; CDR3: CASSVRTGGFGEQFF
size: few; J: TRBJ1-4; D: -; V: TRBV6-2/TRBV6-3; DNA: TGTGCCAGCAGAGAGGGGAGCGAAAAACTGTTTTTT; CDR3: CASREGSEKLFF
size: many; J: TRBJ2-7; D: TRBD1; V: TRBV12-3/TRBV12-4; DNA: TGTGCCAGCAGGCAAACAGGGGTCGGATACGAGCAGTACTTC; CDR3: CASRQTGVGYEQYF
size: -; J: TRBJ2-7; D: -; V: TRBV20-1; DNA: TGCAGTGCTAGACCCCTCAGGGTGGAGGACGAGCAGTACTTC; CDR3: CSARPLRVEDEQYF
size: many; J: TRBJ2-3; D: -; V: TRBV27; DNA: TGTGCCAGCAGTTTTGGTCCATACGATACGCAGTATTTT; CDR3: CASSFGPYDTQYF
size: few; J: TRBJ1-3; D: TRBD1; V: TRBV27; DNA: TGTGCCAGCAGTCCCGACAGGGGGTCTGGAAACACCATATATTTT; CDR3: CASSPDRGSGNTIYF
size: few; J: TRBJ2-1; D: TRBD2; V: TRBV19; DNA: TGTGCCAGTACTGTAGCGGGAGCCCGTGGCAATGAGCAGTTCTTC; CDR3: CASTVAGARGNEQFF
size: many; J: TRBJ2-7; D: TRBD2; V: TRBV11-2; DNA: TGTGCCAGCAGCTCCTTAGGCTTAGCGGGATTTAGCGAGCAGTACTTC; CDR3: CASSSLGLAGFSEQYF
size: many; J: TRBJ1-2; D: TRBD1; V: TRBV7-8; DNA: TGTGCCAGCAGCAGACTAACCCGGGACAGGGGTGGCGGCTACACCTTC; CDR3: CASSRLTRDRGGGYTF
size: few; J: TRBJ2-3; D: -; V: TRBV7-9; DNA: TGTGCCAGCAGCTTACCTAGGGGAGATACGCAGTATTTT; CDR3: CASSLPRGDTQYF
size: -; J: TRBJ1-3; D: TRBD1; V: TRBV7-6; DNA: TGTGCCAGCAGCTCGGGACAGCCGATCTCTGGAAACACCATATATTTT; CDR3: CASSSGQPISGNTIYF
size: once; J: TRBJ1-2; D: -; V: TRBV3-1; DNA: TGTGCCAGCAGCCAAGATTTGCAGGCATACTATGGCTACACCTTC; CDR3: CASSQDLQAYYGYTF
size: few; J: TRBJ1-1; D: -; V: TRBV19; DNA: TGTGCCAGTAGTATAGATCTGGGCACTGAAGCTTTCTTT; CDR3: CASSIDLGTEAFF
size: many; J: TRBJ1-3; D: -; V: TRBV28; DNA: TGTGCCAGCAGCATGTCAGGGATTGGAAACACCATATATTTT; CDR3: CASSMSGIGNTIYF
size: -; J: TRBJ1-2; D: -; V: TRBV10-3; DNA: TGTGCCATCAGTGAGTCGGTTCGGGGGTTTAGAGATGGCTACACCTTC; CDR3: CAISESVRGFRDGYTF
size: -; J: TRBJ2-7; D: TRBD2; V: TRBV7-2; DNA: TGTGCCAGCAGCTTGGCCCTAGCGGGAGGCCGCGCCGAGCAGTACTTC; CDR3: CASSLALAGGRAEQYF
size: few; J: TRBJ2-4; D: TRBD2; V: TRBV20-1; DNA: TGCAGTGCTAGAGATACTAGCGGGAACGGGGGAATAAACATTCAGTACTTC; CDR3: CSARDTSGNGGINIQYF
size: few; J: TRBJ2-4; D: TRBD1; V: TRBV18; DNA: TGTGCCAGCTCACCGGGACAGGTTGGAAACATTCAGTACTTC; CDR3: CASSPGQVGNIQYF
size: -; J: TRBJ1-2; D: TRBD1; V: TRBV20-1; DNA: TGCAGTGCTAACGCGGCCGGGACAGACTATGGCTACACCTTC; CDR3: CSANAAGTDYGYTF
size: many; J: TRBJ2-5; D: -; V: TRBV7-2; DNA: TGTGCCAGCAGCCCCACGTCCTCGGGAGAGACCCAGTACTTC; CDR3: CASSPTSSGETQYF
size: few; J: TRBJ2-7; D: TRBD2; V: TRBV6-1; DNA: TGTGCCAGCATGGAGCTAGCGGGGAACTACGAGCAGTACTTC; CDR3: CASMELAGNYEQYF
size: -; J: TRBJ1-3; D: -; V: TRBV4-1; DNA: TGCGCCAGCAGCCCATTGCCCGGGACTCTGGGAAACACCATATATTTT; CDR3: CASSPLPGTLGNTIYF
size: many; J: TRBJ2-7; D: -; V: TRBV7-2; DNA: TGTGCCAGCAGCTCGAGGACCCAACCCTACGAGCAGTACTTC; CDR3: CASSSRTQPYEQYF
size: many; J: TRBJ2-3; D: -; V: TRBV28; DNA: TGTGCCAGCAGTTTAGGCTGGGAATTCACAGATACGCAGTATTTT; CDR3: CASSLGWEFTDTQYF
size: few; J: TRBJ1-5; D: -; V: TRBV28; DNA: TGTGCCAGTACATCAAGCAATCAGCCCCAGCATTTT; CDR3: CASTSSNQPQHF
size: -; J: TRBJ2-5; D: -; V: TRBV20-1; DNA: TGCAGTGCCCCCCCCTTGCTGGAGACCCAGTACTTC; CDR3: CSAPPLLETQYF
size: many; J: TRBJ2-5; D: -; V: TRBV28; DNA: TGTGCCAGCCGGCCGGGGGCGGGGGAGGAGACCCAGTACTTC; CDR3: CASRPGAGEETQYF
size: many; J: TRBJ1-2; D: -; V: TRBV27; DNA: TGTGCCAGCAGTCCAGGGTTCGGCTATGGCTACACCTTC; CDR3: CASSPGFGYGYTF
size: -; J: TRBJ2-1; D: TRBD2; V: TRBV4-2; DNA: TGTGCCAGCAGCCAATTCGCGGGAGGGCTAAATGAGCAGTTCTTC; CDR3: CASSQFAGGLNEQFF
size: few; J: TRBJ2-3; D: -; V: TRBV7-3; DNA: TGTGCCAGCAGCTTAGTTCTGCCGTCGATCACAGATACGCAGTATTTT; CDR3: CASSLVLPSITDTQYF
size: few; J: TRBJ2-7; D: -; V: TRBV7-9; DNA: TGTGCCAGCAGCCTTAGTGGGTTGGGGGAGCAGTACTTC; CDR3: CASSLSGLGEQYF
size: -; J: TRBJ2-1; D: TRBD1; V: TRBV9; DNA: TGTGCCAGCAGCGTAGAGGGAGAGTGGGACAGGGGGCGTATAGGCTCCTACAATGAGCAGTTCTTC; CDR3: CASSVEGEWDRGRIGSYNEQFF
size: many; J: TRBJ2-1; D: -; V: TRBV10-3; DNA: TGTGCCATCAGGGCGGGCAATGAGCAGTTCTTC; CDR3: CAIRAGNEQFF
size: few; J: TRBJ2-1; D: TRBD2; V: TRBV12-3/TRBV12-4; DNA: TGTGCCAGCAGTTTAGGGCCAACTAGCGGGAGAAGGGCCAATGAGCAGTTCTTC; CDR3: CASSLGPTSGRRANEQFF
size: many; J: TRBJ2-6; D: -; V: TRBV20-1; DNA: TGCAGTGCTGAGCAGGGGGCCAACGTCCTGACTTTC; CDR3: CSAEQGANVLTF
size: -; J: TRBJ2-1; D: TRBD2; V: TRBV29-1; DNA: TGCAGCCTAGCAGGCGGGAGTACTGATGAGCAGTTCTTC; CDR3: CSLAGGSTDEQFF
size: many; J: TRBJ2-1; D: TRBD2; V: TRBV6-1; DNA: TGTGCCACTGCGTATGTCGCGGGAGACAATGAGCAGTTCTTC; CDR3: CATAYVAGDNEQFF
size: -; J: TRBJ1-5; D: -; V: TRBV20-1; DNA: TGCAGTGTATCCACGCCAGATAGCAATCAGCCCCAGCATTTT; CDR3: CSVSTPDSNQPQHF
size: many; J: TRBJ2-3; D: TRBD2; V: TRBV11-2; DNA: TGTGCCAGCAGCCAAAGACCTATAGCGGGACGCACAGATACGCAGTATTTT; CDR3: CASSQRPIAGRTDTQYF